The 2 T cell receptor beta chains in this list originate from one sample, sequenced in a study of cytomegalovirus exposure and HLA in healthy donors (dated by TCRdb to between 2016 and 2019). The method was the immunoSEQ multiplex PCR assay. TCRdb provides this immuneACCESS table in a form limited to in-frame rearrangements. Some clones are lacking; in checked studies, under half of them reflect an unresolved V gene, and why the rest are absent is not known. The sample includes 150,000 or so clones, with roughly 91% observed a single time. The ten largest account for 3% to 3.5% of the sample. Sequencing was performed on PBMCs. These receptors came from a woman between 18 and 30 years old in good health and CMV-seropositive.

The V gene is TRBV7-2, the J gene TRBJ2-4; 13 positions agree with TRBD2. The CDR3 extends over 17 amino acids. Germline assignment: CDR1 SGHTA and CDR2 FQGNSA. V lost 5 bases and J lost 9; bases outside the gene matches: 13. CDR3 nucleotides: TGTGCCAGCAGCCCTACAGTGCGGACTAGCGGGGGTAGCATTCAGTACTTC. It specifies CASSPTVRTSGGSIQYF. The entire variable domain, with the rest obtained from reference TRBV7-2 and TRBJ2-4, is as follows: GAGVSQSPSNKVTEKGKDVELRCDPISGHTALYWYRQSLGQGLEFLIYFQGNSAPDKSGLPSDRFSAERTGGSVSTLTIQRTQQEDSAVYLCASSPTVRTSGGSIQYFGAGTRLSVL.

The V and J genes are TRBV7-2 and TRBJ2-7; possible D gene TRBD2, 5 bases. The CDR3 is 14 amino acids. V was pared by 5 bases and J by 5 bases, with 16 bases between. Germline V CDR1 and CDR2: SGHTA, FQGNSA. The CDR3 here is CASSPEREFDEQYF. The DNA for the CDR3 is TGTGCCAGCAGCCCAGAAAGGGAGTTTGACGAGCAGTACTTC.